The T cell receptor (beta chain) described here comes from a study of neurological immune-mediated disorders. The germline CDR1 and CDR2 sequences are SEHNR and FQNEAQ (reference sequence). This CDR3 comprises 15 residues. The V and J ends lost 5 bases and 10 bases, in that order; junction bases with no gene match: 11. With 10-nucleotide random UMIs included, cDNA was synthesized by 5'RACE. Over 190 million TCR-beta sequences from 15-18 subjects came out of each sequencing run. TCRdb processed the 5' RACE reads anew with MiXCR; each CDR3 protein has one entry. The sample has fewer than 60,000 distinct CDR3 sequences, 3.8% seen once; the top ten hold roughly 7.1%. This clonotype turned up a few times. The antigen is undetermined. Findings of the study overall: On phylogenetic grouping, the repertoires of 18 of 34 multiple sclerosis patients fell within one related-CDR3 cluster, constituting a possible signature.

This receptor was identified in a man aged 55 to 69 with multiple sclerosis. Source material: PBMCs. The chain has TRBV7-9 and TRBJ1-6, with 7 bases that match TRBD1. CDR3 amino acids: CASSLGQSLGSPLHF. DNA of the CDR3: TGTGCCAGCAGCCTGGGACAGTCGTTGGGGTCACCCCTCCACTTT.